Shown below are 22 T cell receptor beta chains from a single sample sequenced in a study of blood T cell repertoires in COVID-19 (TCRdb year 2020). Receptor amplification or capture employed the immunoSEQ multiplex PCR assay. TCRdb stores this immuneACCESS table with in-frame sequences only. Part of the clones is absent; in the studies checked, under half of the shortfall reflects unresolved V genes, and no reason is known for the rest. The sample data list about 140,000 clones, and 84% of these were observed just once. 4% of the sample is held by the ten biggest clonotypes. What was sequenced was peripheral blood. All receptors come from a woman aged 55 to 70 with acute or convalescent COVID-19.

The chain recombines TRBV19 with TRBJ2-2; possibly TRBD2 for D (5 bases). The CDR3 extends over 16 amino acids. CDR1 is LNHDA, CDR2 SQIVND, per germline (reference sequence). V gave up 1 base and J gave up 6 bases, with 15 bases separating them. CDR3 residues: CASSIVGPEEAGELFF. The CDR3 region has the DNA TGTGCCAGTAGTATAGTAGGCCCAGAGGAGGCCGGGGAGCTGTTTTTT.

The V call is TRBV3-1 (or the pseudogene TRBV3-2), the J call TRBJ1-2; 7 bases are shared with TRBD1. V shed 4 bases, J shed 4 bases, and the junction held 9 bases outside the gene matches. The CDR3 has 15 amino acids. CDR1 is LGHDT, CDR2 YNNKEL, per germline (reference sequence). Here the CDR3 DNA reads TGTGCCAGCAGCCCAGAGAGGGGGCGATCCTATGGCTACACCTTC. It codes for CASSPERGRSYGYTF.

The chain recombines TRBV15 with TRBJ2-7, with D unclear. Germline V gene lookup returns CDR1 LNHNV and CDR2 YYDKDF (reference sequence). The CDR3 is made up of 12 amino acids. Trimming took 1 base from V and 3 from J, leaving 4 bases between them. The CDR3 DNA reads TGTGCCACCAGCAGAGTGAGCTACGAGCAGTACTTC. Translating gives CATSRVSYEQYF.

This chain joins TRBV7-6 and TRBJ2-2; a weak D match, TRBD1 (6 bases). The CDR3 consists of 15 residues. V was trimmed by 4 bases and J by 0 bases, leaving 9 bases between them. Looked up from germline, CDR1 is SGHVS and CDR2 is FNYEAQ. Here the CDR3 reads CASSSTGTNTGELFF. As DNA, the CDR3 is TGTGCCAGCAGCTCAACAGGGACGAACACCGGGGAGCTGTTTTTT.

The rearrangement uses TRBV6-5 and TRBJ1-1, with TRBD1 as a possible D gene (6 bases). Germline-derived CDR1 and CDR2 are MNHEY and SVGAGI. Trimming removed 6 bases from V and 7 bases from J, with 18 bases in between. The CDR3 spans 14 residues. For the CDR3, the DNA is TGTGCCAGCAGAGGACAGCTTCTGGAGTTTGAAGCTTTCTTT. Amino acid sequence: CASRGQLLEFEAFF.

J is TRBJ1-5 and V is TRBV15; D unresolved. CDR1 and CDR2 from the germline V gene are LNHNV and YYDKDF (reference sequence). V was shortened by 7 bases and J by 4 bases, with 11 bases between the two germline ends. This CDR3 contains 13 residues. CDR3 region: CATKPELNQPQHF. CDR3 DNA sequence: TGTGCCACCAAACCCGAACTTAATCAGCCCCAGCATTTT.

This chain joins TRBV19 and TRBJ2-3, with TRBD2 matching over 7 bases. Unmatched junction bases numbered 10, after V lost 3 bases and J lost 1 base. The CDR3 length is 17 residues. Germline loops: CDR1 LNHDA, CDR2 SQIVND (reference sequence). In nucleotides, the CDR3 is TGTGCCAGTAGTATTTCTTATTTGGCGGGAGGCACAGATACGCAGTATTTT. Translated, it gives CASSISYLAGGTDTQYF.

This rearrangement joins TRBV6-2 or TRBV6-3 to TRBJ2-7, with D maybe TRBD2 (5 bases). This CDR3 is 14 amino acids long. The germline CDR1 and CDR2 sequences are MNHEY and SVGEGT. V was cut by 2 bases and J by 3 bases, with 11 bases left in between. The CDR3 loop is CASSYKSRGYEQYF. The CDR3, as DNA: TGTGCCAGCAGTTACAAGTCACGGGGCTACGAGCAGTACTTC.

The J gene is TRBJ2-1, the V gene TRBV7-7; 8 bases match TRBD2. Germline V gene sequence: CDR1 SSHAT, CDR2 FNYEAQ (reference sequence). This CDR3 region has 15 residues. CDR3 residues: CASVHGRALYNEQFF. The CDR3 coding sequence is TGTGCTAGCGTACACGGGAGGGCATTATACAATGAGCAGTTCTTC.

This clone was observed a single time. CDR3 nucleotide sequence: TGTGCCAGCAGCGTAGAGGGGGCCCTCTCCTACAATGAGCAGTTCTTC. This encodes CASSVEGALSYNEQFF. The genes are TRBV9 and TRBJ2-1; 7 bases line up with TRBD1. This CDR3 has 16 amino acids. The J segment lost 0 bases and the V segment lost 0 bases, leaving 3 bases of the junction unmatched. Germline CDR1 SGDLS, CDR2 YYNGEE.

The chain employs TRBV7-2 and TRBJ1-2; D perhaps matches TRBD1 (6 bases). This CDR3 contains 15 residues. V lost 4 bases and J 5 bases, leaving 17 bases between the germline ends. Germline loops: CDR1 SGHTA, CDR2 FQGNSA. CDR3 sequence reads: CASSSANGGPYGYTF. The CDR3 DNA reads as TGTGCCAGCAGCTCTGCTAACGGGGGGCCTTATGGCTACACCTTC.

The V gene is TRBV7-2, the J gene TRBJ1-1; weak D call: TRBD1 (5 bases). The germline V gene has CDR1 SGHTA and CDR2 FQGNSA. V was trimmed by 1 base and J by 3 bases, leaving 9 bases between them. CDR3 length: 14 residues. The CDR3 coding sequence is TGTGCCAGCAGCTTAGGGGAGGGGTACACTGAAGCTTTCTTT. Amino acids: CASSLGEGYTEAFF.

In this sample, this clone turned up once. This chain joins TRBV3-1 (or the pseudogene TRBV3-2) and TRBJ1-1; tentative D call: TRBD1 (5 bases). Germline-derived CDR1 and CDR2 are LGHDT and YNNKEL (reference sequence). The CDR3 is 13 amino acids. The V and J ends lost 1 base and 10 bases respectively, with 13 bases between them. The CDR3 sequence: CASSQVQVSRAFF. CDR3 sequence (DNA): TGTGCCAGCAGCCAAGTACAGGTCTCAAGAGCTTTCTTT.

This clone was picked up a small number of times. The CDR3 nucleotides read TGCGCCAGCAGCAAACAAACAGAAGAGACCCAGTACTTC. It codes for CASSKQTEETQYF. The chain carries TRBV5-1 and TRBJ2-5, with D hard to call. The CDR3 consists of 13 residues. The V gene's germline CDR1 is SGHRS and CDR2 YFSETQ. The germline V and J ends were trimmed by 4 bases and 3 bases, with 10 bases remaining between them.

This chain uses TRBV6-2 or TRBV6-3 with TRBJ2-7, with 7 bases that match TRBD1. The CDR3 has 16 amino acids. Looked up from germline, CDR1 is MNHEY and CDR2 is SVGEGT. The V gene end was trimmed by 2 bases and the J gene end by 7 bases; junction bases not matched to a gene: 14. CDR3 region: CASSYTQGTGVAEQYF. Here the CDR3 DNA reads TGTGCCAGCAGTTACACCCAGGGAACAGGGGTAGCGGAGCAGTACTTC.

Here the CDR3 reads CASSVGTSADIQYF. The DNA for the CDR3 is TGTGCCAGCAGCGTTGGGACTAGCGCCGACATTCAGTACTTC. The V call is TRBV9, the J call TRBJ2-4; TRBD2 aligns across 10 bases. V was pared by 2 bases and J by 8 bases, with 4 bases of the junction left unmatched. Germline V gene lookup returns CDR1 SGDLS and CDR2 YYNGEE. This CDR3 is built from 14 residues.

This clone was counted a few times. This sequence joins TRBV6-1 and TRBJ1-2; D is possibly TRBD1 (6 bases). V was clipped by 0 bases and J by 8 bases, with 19 bases between them. The V gene's germline CDR1 is MNHNS and CDR2 SASEGT. The CDR3 contains 16 residues. The CDR3 region is CASSEAGGPISWGYTF. The CDR3, as DNA: TGTGCCAGCAGTGAAGCGGGGGGGCCTATCTCTTGGGGCTACACCTTC.

This chain uses TRBV5-3 with TRBJ1-5; 8 nucleotides line up with TRBD1. TRBV5-3 is marked as an open reading frame, function uncertain. Trimming at V came to 4 bases and at J to 0 bases, leaving 18 bases not matched to a gene. The CDR3 totals 20 residues. DNA for the CDR3: TGTGCCAGAAGCCCCCAACGGACAGGGAGATTGGGGTATAGCAATCAGCCCCAGCATTTT. This gives the protein CARSPQRTGRLGYSNQPQHF.

This chain connects TRBV9 to TRBJ2-1; D is possibly TRBD2 (5 bases). Germline V lookup: CDR1 SGDLS, CDR2 YYNGEE. CDR3 length: 16 amino acids. The V end lost 0 bases, the J end lost 0 bases, and 10 bases lay between the germline ends. The CDR3 DNA reads TGTGCCAGCAGCGTAGACGCGGGTAGCTCCTACAATGAGCAGTTCTTC. Its protein is CASSVDAGSSYNEQFF.

The chain has TRBV5-1 and TRBJ2-1, with 7 bases matching TRBD1. Unmatched junction bases numbered 18, after V lost 5 bases and J lost 10 bases. The CDR3 totals 16 residues. The germline gives CDR1 SGHRS, CDR2 YFSETQ. CDR3 DNA: TGCGCCAGCAGAGGGGGCTTAGCTGTCAGTCCGCCCGAGCAGTTCTTC. This gives the protein CASRGGLAVSPPEQFF.

The chain combines TRBV13 with TRBJ1-3; D unresolved. With 3 bases removed from V and 0 bases from J, the gap between germline ends came to 9 bases. The CDR3 has 15 amino acids. The germline gives CDR1 PRHDT, CDR2 FYEKMQ (reference sequence). The CDR3 reads CASSFLTVSGNTIYF. The CDR3 region has the DNA TGTGCCAGCAGCTTTCTAACGGTCTCTGGAAACACCATATATTTT.

V and J are TRBV6-2 or TRBV6-3 and TRBJ2-5; 10 bases fit TRBD2. V shed 6 bases, J shed 5 bases, and the junction held 9 bases outside the gene matches. This CDR3 is built from 15 residues. The germline gives CDR1 MNHEY, CDR2 SVGEGT. The CDR3 loop reads CASSPLAGAVETQYF. CDR3 DNA: TGTGCCAGCAGCCCCCTAGCGGGGGCAGTGGAGACCCAGTACTTC.